This T cell receptor beta chain was identified during a study of blood T cell repertoires in COVID-19. Study-level background: COVID-19 samples, acute and convalescent, were from the United States, Italy and Spain. T cells, B-cell-depleted T cells, or PBMCs supplied cDNA or gDNA.

In the original workflow: How many nucleated cells were present was estimated from reference gene primer amplification. The method was immunoSEQ multiplex PCR; TCRdb's version includes in-frame clones alone and lacks a portion of them. For V, J and clone size, that table is used; D and trimming come from the DNA. The data hold over 100,000 clones, with about nine tenths observed a single time. V shed 6 bases and J 6 bases; nucleotides not matched to a gene: 9. Germline V CDR1 and CDR2: SGHTA, FQGTGA. This CDR3 spans 15 amino acids. This TCR was sampled from a man in his forties or fifties with acute or convalescent COVID-19. Input material: peripheral blood. The rearrangement joins TRBV7-3 to TRBJ2-2; TRBD2 agrees at 8 bases. The CDR3: CASSQPGLGPGELFF. In nucleotides, the CDR3 is TGTGCCAGCAGTCAACCGGGACTAGGGCCCGGGGAGCTGTTTTTT.